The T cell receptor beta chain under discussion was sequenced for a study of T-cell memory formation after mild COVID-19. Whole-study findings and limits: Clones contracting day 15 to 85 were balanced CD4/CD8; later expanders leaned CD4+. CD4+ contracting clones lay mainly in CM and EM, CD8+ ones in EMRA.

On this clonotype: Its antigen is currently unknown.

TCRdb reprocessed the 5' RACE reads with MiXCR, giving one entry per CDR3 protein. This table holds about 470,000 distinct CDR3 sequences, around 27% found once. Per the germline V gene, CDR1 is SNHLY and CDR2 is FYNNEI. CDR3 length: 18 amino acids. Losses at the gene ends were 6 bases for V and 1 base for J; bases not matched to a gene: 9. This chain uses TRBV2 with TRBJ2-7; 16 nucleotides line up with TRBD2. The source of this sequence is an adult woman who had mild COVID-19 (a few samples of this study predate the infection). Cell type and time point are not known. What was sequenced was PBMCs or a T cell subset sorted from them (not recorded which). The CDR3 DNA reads TGTGCCAGCAGCGAGGGACTAGCGGGGGGGCTCGGGTCCTACGAGCAGTACTTC. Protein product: CASSEGLAGGLGSYEQYF.